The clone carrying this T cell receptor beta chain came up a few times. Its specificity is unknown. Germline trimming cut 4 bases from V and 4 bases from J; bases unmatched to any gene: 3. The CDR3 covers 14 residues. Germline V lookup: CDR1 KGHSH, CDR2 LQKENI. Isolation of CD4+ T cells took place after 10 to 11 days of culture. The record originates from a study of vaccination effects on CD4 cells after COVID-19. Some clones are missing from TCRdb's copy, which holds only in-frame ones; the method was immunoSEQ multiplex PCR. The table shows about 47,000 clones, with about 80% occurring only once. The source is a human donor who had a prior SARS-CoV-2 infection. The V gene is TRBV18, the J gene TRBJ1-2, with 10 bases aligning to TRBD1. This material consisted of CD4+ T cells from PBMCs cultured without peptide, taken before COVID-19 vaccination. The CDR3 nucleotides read TGTGCCAGCTCACGAGACAGGGGGCCCTATGGCTACACCTTC. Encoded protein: CASSRDRGPYGYTF.